These 20 T cell receptor beta chains were all obtained from the same sample, sequenced in a study of T cells in localized non-small cell lung cancer. The repertoire was sequenced with immunoSEQ multiplex PCR; TCRdb's copy has only in-frame clones and lacks some. Of about 33,000 clones detected, just under 80% appear once; the ten largest clones hold around 16%. Source: peripheral blood, taken before any cancer treatment. Receptors were obtained from a male donor aged 60 or older with stage III squamous cell lung carcinoma.

The chain is built from TRBV4-2 and TRBJ1-2, with 8 bases matching TRBD1. J lost 8 bases, V lost 2 bases, and 10 bases had no gene match. Germline V gives CDR1 LGHNA, CDR2 YNFKEQ. The CDR3 loop spans 15 amino acids. The CDR3 protein is CASSQSHDRGSGYTF. CDR3 bases: TGTGCCAGCAGCCAATCGCACGACAGGGGCAGCGGCTACACCTTC.

The CDR3 spells CASSLIPGPTGYTGELFF. The CDR3 DNA sequence: TGTGCCAGCAGCTTAATACCGGGGCCCACTGGGTACACCGGGGAGCTGTTTTTT. The chain joins TRBV11-1 to TRBJ2-2, with D perhaps matching TRBD1 or TRBD2 (5 bases each). CDR1 and CDR2 from the germline V gene are SGHAT and FQDESV (reference sequence). The CDR3 is 18 amino acids. V lost 2 bases, J lost 3 bases, and 19 bases lay in between.

As DNA, the CDR3 is TGTGCCAGCAGCTTAGAGCTAGCGGATAAAGGCGAGCAGTTCTTC. Encoded protein: CASSLELADKGEQFF. J is TRBJ2-1 and V is TRBV7-9, with 7 bases fitting TRBD2. V trimming: 1 base; J trimming: 10 bases; junction bases outside the gene matches: 10. Germline loops: CDR1 SEHNR, CDR2 FQNEAQ (reference sequence). This CDR3 has 15 residues.

The chain combines TRBV7-6 with TRBJ1-6; D unclear. Germline values: CDR1 SGHVS, CDR2 FNYEAQ. Trimming shortened V by 0 bases and J by 6 bases, and 6 bases separated the two germline ends. The length of the CDR3 is 14 residues. The CDR3 region is CASSLAVANSPLHF. As DNA, the CDR3 is TGTGCCAGCAGCTTAGCGGTTGCTAATTCACCCCTCCACTTT. Combining the CDR3 with reference TRBV7-6 and TRBJ1-6 gives the whole variable domain GAGVSQSPRYKVTKRGQDVALRCDPISGHVSLYWYRQALGQGPEFLTYFNYEAQQDKSGLPNDRFSAERPEGSISTLTIQRTEQRDSAMYRCASSLAVANSPLHFGNGTRLTVT.

The chain combines TRBV5-4 with TRBJ2-7; 7 bases align to TRBD1. Germline V lookup: CDR1 SGHNT, CDR2 YYREEE (reference sequence). This CDR3 region has 14 residues. The V and J ends lost 4 bases and 0 bases, in that order; junction bases with no gene match: 4. The CDR3 loop is CASSTQGYSYEQYF. The CDR3 coding sequence is TGTGCCAGCAGCACACAGGGGTACTCCTACGAGCAGTACTTC.

Points on this clone: The junction does not match germline at one end; this may be a read error. The J gene is TRBJ2-3, the V gene TRBV7-2, with D perhaps TRBD1 or TRBD2 (6 bases each). The CDR3 spans 15 residues. Germline V CDR1 and CDR2: SGHTA, FQGNSA. For the CDR3, the DNA is TGTGCCAGCAGCCAGGGGCGGAGGGCAGCAGATACACAGTATTTT. Its protein product is CASSQGRRAADTQYF.

The table lists this clone with a few counts. This chain joins TRBV7-3 and TRBJ2-1, with D unresolved. Germline V gives CDR1 SGHTA, CDR2 FQGTGA. Trimming shortened V by 0 bases and J by 7 bases, and 4 bases separated the two germline ends. This CDR3 contains 12 residues. The CDR3 reads CASSLTGNEQFF. The CDR3 DNA reads TGTGCCAGCAGCTTAACAGGGAATGAGCAGTTCTTC.

Only a few counts were recorded for this clone. The CDR3 sequence is CASSLEGTQPQHF. Written as DNA, the CDR3 is TGCGCCAGCAGCTTGGAGGGCACTCAGCCCCAGCATTTT. The V and J genes are TRBV5-1 and TRBJ1-5; the D is unclear. CDR1 and CDR2 from the germline V gene are SGHRS and YFSETQ. The CDR3 length is 13 residues. Trimming left V 0 bases short and J 6 bases short, with 7 bases between.

This clone was recorded only once. The V call is TRBV28, the J call TRBJ2-7, with D possibly TRBD1 on 6 matching bases. CDR3 length: 15 amino acids. V lost 5 bases and J 0 bases, leaving 14 bases between the germline ends. The V gene's germline CDR1 is MDHEN and CDR2 SYDVKM. The CDR3 nucleotides are TGTGCCAGCAGTGCGCCAGGGGATAGCTCCTACGAGCAGTACTTC. It specifies CASSAPGDSSYEQYF.

The V call is TRBV7-9, the J call TRBJ2-7; D unresolved. Germline V gives CDR1 SEHNR, CDR2 FQNEAQ (reference sequence). The CDR3 runs 12 residues. Trimming removed 6 bases at V and 3 bases at J, with 9 bases between. CDR3 sequence: CASRNQDYEQYF. The DNA for the CDR3 is TGTGCCAGCAGAAATCAGGACTACGAGCAGTACTTC.

This clone was counted a few times. Other DNA sequences in this specimen translate into the identical CDR3. The chain couples TRBV6-5 to TRBJ1-2; D unresolved. The ends were cut back, 4 bases at V and 8 bases at J, with 11 bases in the middle. Per germline, CDR1 MNHEY and CDR2 SVGAGI. This CDR3 has 12 amino acids. CDR3 DNA: TGTGCCAGCAGTTCCCTAGGGAACGGCTACACCTTC. Protein: CASSSLGNGYTF.

V gene TRBV30 combines with J gene TRBJ2-5; tentatively, D is TRBD1 or TRBD2 (5 bases each). TRBJ2-7 matches the DNA end more closely, so the J call is doubtful. The CDR3 has 15 amino acids. Germline CDR1 reads GTSNPN; CDR2 reads SVGIG (reference sequence). DNA for the CDR3: TGTGCCTGGAGTTTGACCGGGACGGGCTTGTACGAGCAGTACTTC. Translated: CAWSLTGTGLYEQYF.

The J gene is TRBJ1-2, the V gene TRBV10-3; 7 nucleotides match TRBD1. V trimming: 4 bases; J trimming: 2 bases; junction bases outside the gene matches: 7. The CDR3 consists of 15 residues. Germline assignment: CDR1 ENHRY and CDR2 SYGVKD. CDR3: CAISVFGTENYGYTF. The CDR3 bases are TGTGCCATCAGTGTTTTCGGGACAGAGAACTATGGCTACACCTTC.

The chain employs TRBV28 and TRBJ1-5; no clear D. Germline CDR1 is MDHEN and CDR2 is SYDVKM. V was pared by 6 bases and J by 11 bases, with 20 bases between. The CDR3 sequence is 14 residues long. For the CDR3, the DNA is TGTGCCAGCAGGGTTTCTCGGACGCAAAACACCCAGCATTTT. This translates into CASRVSRTQNTQHF.

The chain employs TRBV10-1 and TRBJ2-7, with 10 bases lining up with TRBD2. In germline, CDR1 is WNHNN, CDR2 SYGVQD (reference sequence). There are 22 residues in the CDR3. With V trimmed by 0 bases and J by 3 bases, 23 bases remained unmatched. This CDR3 is CASSESPGTSDFQYVICYEQYF. The CDR3, as DNA: TGCGCCAGCAGTGAGTCTCCCGGGACTAGCGATTTCCAGTACGTAATCTGCTACGAGCAGTACTTC.

The rearrangement joins TRBV5-6 to TRBJ1-1; TRBD1 might be the D (6 bases). CDR1 SGHDT and CDR2 YYEEEE come from the germline V gene. The germline V and J ends were trimmed by 5 bases and 5 bases, with 16 bases remaining between them. There are 14 residues in the CDR3. The CDR3 bases are TGTGCCAGCAGGTCGGAGGGGGTCAGGACTGAAGCTTTCTTT. It encodes CASRSEGVRTEAFF.

This sequence joins TRBV7-8 and TRBJ2-2; D gene ambiguous. Trimming took off 1 base at V and 4 bases at J, with 10 bases between the two ends. From germline, CDR1 is SGHVS and CDR2 FQNEAQ. This CDR3 is 15 amino acids long. CDR3 sequence reads: CASSLGTSPTGELFF. The DNA for the CDR3 is TGTGCCAGCAGCTTAGGGACCTCCCCCACCGGGGAGCTGTTTTTT.

The rearrangement links TRBV20-1 to TRBJ1-2; D remains ambiguous. Per germline, CDR1 DFQATT and CDR2 SNEGSKA (reference sequence). The CDR3 length is 10 residues. Trimming removed 6 bases at V and 11 bases at J, with 13 bases between. The CDR3 loop reads CSASTDLYTF. The DNA for the CDR3 is TGCAGTGCCTCGACTGACCTATACACCTTC.

This chain joins TRBV7-9 and TRBJ1-6, with D tentatively TRBD1 (5 bases). V lost 2 bases and J lost 12, with 8 bases in between. Germline-derived CDR1 and CDR2 are SEHNR and FQNEAQ (reference sequence). The CDR3 extends over 12 amino acids. The CDR3 reads CASSLFQGPLHF. In nucleotides, the CDR3 is TGTGCCAGCAGCTTATTTCAGGGACCCCTCCACTTT.

The chain uses TRBV29-1 and TRBJ1-3; D may be TRBD1 (5 bases). With 6 bases removed from V and 0 bases from J, the gap between germline ends came to 6 bases. CDR3 length equals 12 residues. Germline V gives CDR1 SQVTM, CDR2 ANQGSEA. For the CDR3, the DNA is TGCAGCGTAGGGGACTCTGGAAACACCATATATTTT. Its protein product is CSVGDSGNTIYF.